These 12 T cell receptor beta chains came from one sample sequenced in a study of cytomegalovirus exposure and HLA in healthy donors. Generated by immunoSEQ multiplex PCR, the TCRdb table keeps only in-frame clones and is missing some. The data hold around 300,000 clones, with approximately 88% observed a single time. The sequenced sample consisted of PBMCs. These TCRs come from a man aged 30 to 45 in good health and CMV-seronegative.

This rearrangement joins TRBV19 to TRBJ2-7; D call uncertain. The length of the CDR3 is 15 residues. With 5 bases removed from V and 2 bases from J, the gap between germline ends came to 16 bases. Germline CDR1 and CDR2: LNHDA and SQIVND (reference sequence). DNA for the CDR3: TGTGCCAGTAGTCTTGTCCTAGGCCACCCCTACGAGCAGTACTTC. It yields the protein CASSLVLGHPYEQYF.

The chain recombines TRBV10-3 with TRBJ2-7, with D unresolved. The CDR3 totals 13 residues. Deletions cut 5 bases from V and 0 bases from J, with 8 bases between. CDR1 and CDR2 (germline): ENHRY, SYGVKD. The CDR3 DNA follows: TGTGCCATCAGTCAGGCAAGCTCCTACGAGCAGTACTTC. Amino acids: CAISQASSYEQYF.

This clone was seen only a few times. CDR3 coding DNA: TGTGCCAGCAGTGAGGAGGGCGAGACGGCCTACGAGCAGTACTTC. Translation: CASSEEGETAYEQYF. The chain combines TRBV6-4 with TRBJ2-7, with TRBD2 as a possible D gene (6 bases). V was clipped by 3 bases and J by 2 bases, with 14 bases between them. The CDR3 is 15 amino acids. CDR1 is MRHNA and CDR2 is SNTAGT in the germline V gene.

This chain links TRBV5-1 with TRBJ2-1; possible D gene TRBD2, 6 bases. Per the germline V gene, CDR1 is SGHRS and CDR2 is YFSETQ. The germline V and J ends were trimmed by 9 bases and 0 bases, with 16 bases remaining between them. The CDR3 length is 15 residues. CDR3 nucleotide sequence: TGCGCCACAAGGGGAGGTTCAAGCTCCTACAATGAGCAGTTCTTC. This translates into CATRGGSSSYNEQFF.

This chain uses TRBV28 with TRBJ2-6; D may be TRBD1 (6 bases). V was trimmed by 1 base and J by 2 bases, leaving 18 bases between them. Looked up from germline, CDR1 is MDHEN and CDR2 is SYDVKM. The CDR3 sequence is 19 residues long. CDR3 in DNA: TGTGCCAGCAGTTTATTCCGGGACACAGTCGGAGCTGGGGCCAACGTCCTGACTTTC. The encoded protein is CASSLFRDTVGAGANVLTF.

As DNA, the CDR3 is TGCGCCAGCAGCCAAGATGACGGGATGGGCTATGGCTACACCTTC. Its translation: CASSQDDGMGYGYTF. V is TRBV4-3 and J is TRBJ1-2; D is unresolved. Germline-derived CDR1 and CDR2 are LGHNA and YSLEER. The CDR3 totals 15 residues. Trimming took 0 bases from V and 4 from J, leaving 12 bases between them.

This chain uses TRBV23-1 with TRBJ2-6; maybe TRBD2 (6 bases). TRBV23-1 is an ORF for which the function is uncertain. The V end was cut by 0 bases, the J end by 0 bases, with 15 bases between. The CDR3 has 19 residues. The CDR3 DNA reads as TGCGCCAGCAGTCAATCAGGAGGGAGCCCTATCTCTGGGGCCAACGTCCTGACTTTC. It codes for CASSQSGGSPISGANVLTF.

The genes are TRBV19 and TRBJ1-2; 9 positions match TRBD1. Looked up from germline, CDR1 is LNHDA and CDR2 is SQIVND (reference sequence). The CDR3 covers 18 residues. With V trimmed by 3 bases and J by 0 bases, 11 bases remained unmatched. Written as DNA, the CDR3 is TGTGCCAGTAGTATCCGCCCGGGACAGGGACCGTCTAACTATGGCTACACCTTC. Protein sequence: CASSIRPGQGPSNYGYTF.

The chain couples TRBV11-3 to TRBJ2-1; D gene ambiguous. V was trimmed by 1 base and J by 1 base, leaving 11 bases between them. Germline CDR1 is SGHNT and CDR2 is YENEEA. This CDR3 spans 16 amino acids. The CDR3 here is CASSLGGSGSYNEQFF. The CDR3 bases are TGTGCCAGCAGCTTAGGAGGCAGTGGTTCCTACAATGAGCAGTTCTTC.

This clone is a singleton in its sample. This rearrangement joins TRBV19 to TRBJ2-3; D not certain. V shed 6 bases and J shed 0 bases, with 10 bases lying between them. CDR3 length: 14 amino acids. Germline V gene sequence: CDR1 LNHDA, CDR2 SQIVND (reference sequence). The CDR3 DNA follows: TGTGCCAGTAGGCTCCAGACTAGCACAGATACGCAGTATTTT. Its protein is CASRLQTSTDTQYF. Together with reference TRBV19 and TRBJ2-3, the CDR3 gives the full variable domain: DGGITQSPKYLFRKEGQNVTLSCEQNLNHDAMYWYRQDPGQGLRLIYYSQIVNDFQKGDIAEGYSVSREKKESFPLTVTSAQKNPTAFYLCASRLQTSTDTQYFGPGTRLTVL.

The chain joins TRBV15 to TRBJ2-6; D gene ambiguous. V lost 9 bases, J lost 2 bases, and 11 bases lay in between. Looked up from germline, CDR1 is LNHNV and CDR2 is YYDKDF (reference sequence). The CDR3 runs to 14 residues. CDR3 bases: TGTGCCACTGGCCAAATCCCTGGGGCCAACGTCCTGACTTTC. Translation gives CATGQIPGANVLTF.

This chain uses TRBV2 with TRBJ2-2, with D maybe TRBD1 (6 bases). Trimming cost V 6 bases and J 5 bases, with 13 bases left between them. The length of the CDR3 is 14 residues. Germline lookup yields CDR1 SNHLY and CDR2 FYNNEI. CDR3 sequence (DNA): TGTGCCAGCAGCCAGGGGAAGGGAACCGGGGAGCTGTTTTTT. Amino acids: CASSQGKGTGELFF. The full variable domain, with the rest looked up from reference TRBV2 and TRBJ2-2, is EPEVTQTPSHQVTQMGQEVILRCVPISNHLYFYWYRQILGQKVEFLVSFYNNEISEKSEIFDDQFSVERPDGSNFTLKIRSTKLEDSAMYFCASSQGKGTGELFFGEGSRLTVL.